A single sample gave rise to the 5 T cell receptor beta chains below, sequenced in a study of T cells in Graves' hyperthyroidism and ophthalmopathy. RNA transcripts gave rise to amplified TCR beta CDR3 regions. In the first-round RT-PCR of the TCR CDR3, the HTBI primer set was used. TCRdb reanalysed the multiplex PCR reads using MiXCR and keeps one entry per CDR3 protein. The sample includes some 210,000 distinct CDR3 sequences, about a sixth of them seen just once. The sample was blood. These receptors came from a man aged 50 or older with Graves' hyperthyroidism.

This clonotype was counted a few times. V gene TRBV6-1 combines with J gene TRBJ2-7, with a weak D call TRBD1 (6 bases). The length of the CDR3 is 11 residues. Germline V gene sequence: CDR1 MNHNS, CDR2 SASEGT. The V end was cut by 8 bases, the J end by 6 bases, with 11 bases between. CDR3 sequence reads: CASRQGFEQYF. CDR3 DNA sequence: TGTGCCAGCCGGCAGGGGTTCGAGCAGTACTTC.

The rearrangement links TRBV2 to TRBJ1-1; D uncertain. With 6 bases removed from V and 0 bases from J, the gap between germline ends came to 11 bases. Germline CDR1 SNHLY, CDR2 FYNNEI. The CDR3 has 14 amino acids. The CDR3 DNA is TGTGCCAGCAGACGGGAGAGTTTGAACACTGAAGCTTTCTTT. Protein sequence: CASRRESLNTEAFF.

This clonotype was recorded at least ten times. The V call is TRBV18, the J call TRBJ2-7, with 9 bases aligning to TRBD1. V gave up 2 bases and J gave up 4 bases; unmatched junction bases: 6. The CDR3 runs to 15 residues. Germline CDR1 is KGHSH and CDR2 is LQKENI. The chain's CDR3 is CASSPVYRGHYEQYF. CDR3 in DNA: TGTGCCAGCTCACCAGTTTACAGGGGGCATTACGAGCAGTACTTC.

J is TRBJ2-2 and V is TRBV20-1; TRBD2 aligns across 7 bases. The CDR3 extends over 14 amino acids. Germline V gene lookup returns CDR1 DFQATT and CDR2 SNEGSKA (reference sequence). The J segment lost 0 bases and the V segment lost 4 bases, leaving 2 bases of the junction unmatched. CDR3 amino acids: CSAIAGANTGELFF. Written as DNA, the CDR3 is TGCAGTGCTATCGCGGGAGCGAACACCGGGGAGCTGTTTTTT.

This chain joins TRBV12-5 and TRBJ2-5, with TRBD2 matching over 7 bases. Germline lookup yields CDR1 LGHNT and CDR2 FRNRAP. The CDR3 totals 12 residues. V was clipped by 7 bases and J by 4 bases; unmatched bases: 3. CDR3 DNA: TGTGCTAGTGCCTGGGGGGGAGAGACCCAGTACTTC. Protein: CASAWGGETQYF.